The clone carrying this TCR beta chain was recorded only once. Using immunoSEQ multiplex PCR, the repertoire was profiled, and TCRdb retains in-frame clones only, with some absent. This table holds more than 150,000 clones, around 92% found once. These data come from a study of T cell responses to AZD1222 COVID-19 vaccine. For the study at large: Doses given second, at about 4 or about 12 weeks, were pooled.

The CDR3 contains 14 residues. V shed 1 base and J shed 0 bases, with 6 bases lying between them. From germline, CDR1 is MGHRA and CDR2 YSYEKL. Here the sequenced sample was peripheral blood, taken on day 0 of AZD1222 vaccination. This clonotype was obtained from an adult in good health. This rearrangement joins TRBV4-1 to TRBJ1-1; D is unresolved. The CDR3, as DNA: TGCGCCAGCAGCCAAGGCGGGATGAACACTGAAGCTTTCTTT. Protein: CASSQGGMNTEAFF.